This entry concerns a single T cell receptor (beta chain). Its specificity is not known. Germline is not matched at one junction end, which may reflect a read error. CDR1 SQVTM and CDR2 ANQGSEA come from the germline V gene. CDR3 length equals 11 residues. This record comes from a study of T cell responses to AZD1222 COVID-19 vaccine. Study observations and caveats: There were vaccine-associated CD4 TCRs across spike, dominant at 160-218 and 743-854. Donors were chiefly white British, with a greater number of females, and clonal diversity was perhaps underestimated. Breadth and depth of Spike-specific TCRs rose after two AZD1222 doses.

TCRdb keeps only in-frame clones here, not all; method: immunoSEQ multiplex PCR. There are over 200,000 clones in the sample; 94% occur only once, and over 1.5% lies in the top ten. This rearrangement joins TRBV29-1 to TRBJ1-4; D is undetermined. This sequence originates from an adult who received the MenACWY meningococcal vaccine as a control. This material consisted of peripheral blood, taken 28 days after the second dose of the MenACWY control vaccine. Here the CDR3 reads CSVRTLERFTF. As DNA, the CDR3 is TGCAGCGTCCGGACCCTCGAAAGGTTCACTTTT.